The clone carrying this T cell receptor (beta chain) has only a few counts. Antigen: not known. The TCR beta CDR3 regions underwent amplification using RNA transcripts as the source. The HTBI set primed first-round TCR CDR3 RT-PCR. TCRdb recomputed calls from the multiplex PCR reads with MiXCR, one row per CDR3 protein. There are some 580,000 distinct CDR3 sequences in the sample; around 15% occur only once, and roughly 3.5% lies in the top ten. The sample belongs to a study of T cells in Graves' hyperthyroidism and ophthalmopathy. CDR3 length equals 11 residues. The germline V and J ends were trimmed by 7 bases and 5 bases, with 8 bases remaining between them. CDR1 is MNHNS, CDR2 SASEGT, per germline. Study outcomes and limitations: In simple terms, a model built on 13 V-J features told ophthalmopathy apart from stable hyperthyroidism.

This TCR came from a woman between 40 and 50 years old with Graves' ophthalmopathy. The chain links TRBV6-1 to TRBJ2-5; D unresolved. The sample taken for sequencing was blood. The CDR3 loop reads CASIMGETQYF. CDR3 nucleotides: TGTGCCAGCATAATGGGGGAGACCCAGTACTTC.